The TCR beta chain under discussion was sequenced for a study of CD8 T cells in Susac syndrome. Whole-study findings and limits: The study acknowledged a relatively small number of individuals in its TCR sequencing and HLA analysis.

Random hexamers primed reverse transcription of about 0.45 to 1 ug RNA. Amplification of TCR beta CDR3 spanned 54 Vbeta and 13 Jbeta via immunoSEQ multiplex PCR. From the immunoSEQ multiplex PCR reads, TCRdb called clonotypes with MiXCR, one entry per CDR3 protein. The data show about 400,000 distinct CDR3 sequences, with approximately 85% seen just once and under 0.15% held by the top ten. The CDR3 loop spans 14 amino acids. Germline trimming cut 4 bases from V and 5 bases from J; bases unmatched to any gene: 3. Per the germline V gene, CDR1 is MGHRA and CDR2 is YSYEKL. Worth noting for this clonotype: Antigen unknown.

Sequencing targeted TCR beta in blood CD8+ and CD4+ T cells. The multiple sclerosis controls were treatment-naive patients affected by stable or active relapsing-remitting disease. J is TRBJ2-5 and V is TRBV4-1; 11 bases map to TRBD1. Sequenced sample: CD8+ T cells from PBMCs. This sequence was found in a human donor with multiple sclerosis. The CDR3 is CASSRTGGFETQYF. CDR3 coding DNA: TGCGCCAGCAGCCGGACAGGGGGCTTCGAGACCCAGTACTTC.